Presented here are 26 T cell receptor beta chains from one specimen sequenced in a study of Graves' ophthalmopathy and Graves' hyperthyroidism (dated by TCRdb to 2016 to 2019). The sequencer was an Illumina HiSeq 2000. For repertoire sequencing, TCR beta CDR3 regions were amplified from RNA transcripts. A first-round RT-PCR used HTBI primers with the Qiagen OneStep RT-PCR kit, followed by a second-round multiplex PCR, size selection and purification. TCRdb trimmed public reads at Q25 via fastp, called clones via MiXCR and kept in-frame beta chains. A single entry per CDR3 protein holds the most common genes and DNA from its merged rows. In this sample the table shows hundreds of thousands of distinct CDR3 sequences, 45% of which occur a single time. The ten largest clones add up to less than 50% of the sample. The sample was peripheral blood. These receptors came from an adult man with Graves' ophthalmopathy.

The sample holds many counts of this clonotype. The V and J genes are TRBV10-3 and TRBJ2-7; the D gene is possibly TRBD2 (5 bases). The CDR3 contains 16 residues. Looked up from germline, CDR1 is ENHRY and CDR2 is SYGVKD. V gave up 2 bases and J gave up 0 bases, with 14 bases separating them. DNA for the CDR3: TGTGCCATCAGTGAGACGGACTTCTCTTTCTCCTACGAGCAGTACTTC. This encodes CAISETDFSFSYEQYF.

This clonotype turned up a few times. The rearrangement uses TRBV25-1 and TRBJ1-5; no reliable D call. The CDR3 spans 14 residues. Germline CDR1 is MGHDK and CDR2 is SYGVNS. V lost 8 bases and J 1 base, leaving 12 bases between the germline ends. The CDR3 protein is CASSGRISNQPQHF. CDR3 nucleotides: TGTGCCAGCTCAGGACGGATAAGCAATCAGCCCCAGCATTTT. The full variable domain, completed using reference TRBV25-1 and TRBJ1-5, is EADIYQTPRYLVIGTGKKITLECSQTMGHDKMYWYQQDPGMELHLIHYSYGVNSTEKGDLSSESTVSRIRTEHFPLTLESARPSHTSQYLCASSGRISNQPQHFGDGTRLSIL.

This clonotype was picked up a small number of times. The chain employs TRBV24-1 and TRBJ1-1; D gene uncertain. The CDR3 is 14 amino acids. Germline CDR1 is KGHDR and CDR2 is SFDVKD. V lost 4 bases and J 5 bases, leaving 13 bases between the germline ends. The CDR3, as DNA: TGTGCCACCAGTGACCCGTGGAGTGGGACTGAAGCTTTCTTT. It yields the protein CATSDPWSGTEAFF.

The chain is built from TRBV5-5 and TRBJ1-6; 8 bases are a match to TRBD1. The germline V gene encodes CDR1 SGHKS and CDR2 YYEKEE (reference sequence). V dropped 4 bases and J dropped 10; count of bases not matched to a gene: 7. The CDR3 has 14 residues. In DNA form, the CDR3 reads TGTGCCAGCAGCCCCGGACAGGGTTGGTCACCCCTCCACTTT. Encoded protein: CASSPGQGWSPLHF.

At least ten counts were recorded for this clonotype. The chain uses TRBV7-8 and TRBJ2-5, with no clear D. The germline V gene has CDR1 SGHVS and CDR2 FQNEAQ. Trimming shortened V by 2 bases and J by 3 bases, and 4 bases separated the two germline ends. The CDR3 has 12 residues. Here the CDR3 reads CASSLLEETQYF. CDR3 sequence (DNA): TGTGCCAGCAGCTTACTGGAAGAGACCCAGTACTTC.

V gene TRBV19 combines with J gene TRBJ1-5, with 8 nucleotides matching TRBD1. The V gene's germline CDR1 is LNHDA and CDR2 SQIVND (reference sequence). CDR3 length equals 15 residues. V shed 3 bases, J shed 1 base, and the junction held 2 bases outside the gene matches. CDR3 sequence: CASSMTGASNQPQHF. The CDR3 DNA sequence: TGTGCCAGTAGTATGACAGGGGCCAGCAATCAGCCCCAGCATTTT. Based on the CDR3 plus reference TRBV19 and TRBJ1-5, the full variable domain is DGGITQSPKYLFRKEGQNVTLSCEQNLNHDAMYWYRQDPGQGLRLIYYSQIVNDFQKGDIAEGYSVSREKKESFPLTVTSAQKNPTAFYLCASSMTGASNQPQHFGDGTRLSIL.

The chain recombines TRBV19 with TRBJ2-5; 8 bases fit TRBD2. V trimming: 5 bases; J trimming: 2 bases; junction bases outside the gene matches: 7. The V gene's germline CDR1 is LNHDA and CDR2 SQIVND (reference sequence). The CDR3 extends over 15 amino acids. The chain's CDR3 is CASSGSGTRQETQYF. The DNA of the CDR3 is TGTGCCAGTAGTGGCTCCGGGACTAGACAAGAGACCCAGTACTTC.

This clonotype has a single count. The rearrangement joins TRBV3-1 to TRBJ2-5; D possibly matches TRBD1 or TRBD2 (5 bases each). The CDR3 loop spans 15 amino acids. Germline V gives CDR1 LGHDT, CDR2 YNNKEL (reference sequence). The V and J ends lost 0 bases and 5 bases respectively, with 13 bases between them. The CDR3 sequence: CASSQDYGADETQYF. The CDR3 DNA reads as TGTGCCAGCAGCCAAGATTACGGGGCGGATGAGACCCAGTACTTC.

CDR3 in DNA: TGTGCCAGTAGTGGGCAAGGACTAGCGGAAGAGACCCAGTACTTC. Its translation is CASSGQGLAEETQYF. This sequence joins TRBV19 and TRBJ2-5; 10 bases are shared with TRBD2. The CDR3 runs to 15 residues. Germline V gene sequence: CDR1 LNHDA, CDR2 SQIVND (reference sequence). The V gene end was trimmed by 5 bases and the J gene end by 3 bases; junction bases not matched to a gene: 6. Complete variable domain (other parts from reference TRBV19 and TRBJ2-5): DGGITQSPKYLFRKEGQNVTLSCEQNLNHDAMYWYRQDPGQGLRLIYYSQIVNDFQKGDIAEGYSVSREKKESFPLTVTSAQKNPTAFYLCASSGQGLAEETQYFGPGTRLLVL.

Details on this clonotype: With a much larger clone just one base away, this may be a read error. The CDR3 carries no conserved terminal phenylalanine or tryptophan, so it likely arises from a read error. This rearrangement joins TRBV20-1 to TRBJ1-1; tentative D call: TRBD1 (6 bases). Germline assignment: CDR1 DFQATT and CDR2 SNEGSKA (reference sequence). This CDR3 has 14 amino acids. V was pared by 3 bases and J by 3 bases, with 14 bases between. For the CDR3, the DNA is TGCAGTGCTAGGGACCGGGACATGTACACTGAAGCTTTCCTT. Residues: CSARDRDMYTEAFL.

The rearrangement links TRBV9 to TRBJ1-2; D is unresolved. The V end lost 4 bases, the J end lost 2 bases, and 12 bases lay between the germline ends. CDR1 is SGDLS and CDR2 is YYNGEE in the germline V gene. This CDR3 is built from 14 residues. The CDR3 DNA follows: TGTGCCAGCAGCTTAGATGGAGGCAACTATGGCTACACCTTC. Its translation is CASSLDGGNYGYTF.

This chain links TRBV12-3 or TRBV12-4 with TRBJ2-1, with TRBD2 identical over 14 bases. This CDR3 region has 18 residues. V was clipped by 6 bases and J by 1 base; unmatched bases: 8. The CDR3 loop is CASSTTSGGARSYNEQFF. The CDR3 DNA reads TGTGCCAGCAGCACGACTAGCGGGGGGGCTCGGTCCTACAATGAGCAGTTCTTC.

This clonotype showed up just a few times. The chain combines TRBV7-9 with TRBJ1-2; D perhaps matches TRBD1 (5 bases). In germline, CDR1 is SEHNR, CDR2 FQNEAQ (reference sequence). The CDR3 is 15 amino acids. Trimming shortened V by 5 bases and J by 6 bases, and 19 bases separated the two germline ends. CDR3 sequence (DNA): TGTGCCAGCAGCCCACAAATGGCAGGGTGGCATGGCTACACCTTC. Translating it yields CASSPQMAGWHGYTF.

Comment on this clonotype: Germline is not matched at one junction end, which may reflect a read error. The J gene is TRBJ2-6, the V gene TRBV9, with 10 nucleotides matching TRBD1. The CDR3 is 18 amino acids. Germline-derived CDR1 and CDR2 are SGDLS and YYNGEE. CDR3 DNA: TGTGCCAGCAGCGTAGCCGGACAGGGGGTTGCTGGGGCCAACGCCCTGACTTTC. Amino acids: CASSVAGQGVAGANALTF. The entire variable domain, with the rest obtained from reference TRBV9 and TRBJ2-6, is as follows: DSGVTQTPKHLITATGQRVTLRCSPRSGDLSVYWYQQSLDQGLQFLIQYYNGEERAKGNILERFSAQQFPDLHSELNLSSLELGDSALYFCASSVAGQGVAGANALTFGAGSRLTVL.

The V gene is TRBV19, the J gene TRBJ1-2; 8 bases are shared with TRBD1. Germline trimming cut 6 bases from V and 6 bases from J; bases unmatched to any gene: 6. CDR3 length: 13 residues. Germline V CDR1 and CDR2: LNHDA, SQIVND (reference sequence). CDR3 sequence: CASSDRGDNGYTF. As DNA, the CDR3 is TGTGCCAGTAGCGACAGGGGTGACAATGGCTACACCTTC.

This chain uses TRBV2 with TRBJ1-1, with 9 bases matching TRBD1. Germline CDR1 reads SNHLY; CDR2 reads FYNNEI. The ends lost 6 bases at V and 10 bases at J; junction bases unmatched: 9. The CDR3 loop spans 13 amino acids. For the CDR3, the DNA is TGTGCCAGCAGAGGAACAGGGGGCGGCGGAGCTTTCTTT. Amino acid sequence: CASRGTGGGGAFF.

This sequence joins TRBV7-8 and TRBJ1-2; 7 bases agree with TRBD1. The germline V gene has CDR1 SGHVS and CDR2 FQNEAQ. This CDR3 region has 15 residues. The V and J ends lost 4 bases and 4 bases, in that order; junction bases with no gene match: 9. CDR3 coding DNA: TGTGCCAGCAGCTCCGTCGACAGGGCTAGCTATGGCTACACCTTC. Translation: CASSSVDRASYGYTF. The whole variable domain, filled in from reference TRBV7-8 and TRBJ1-2, reads GAGVSQSPRYKVAKRGQDVALRCDPISGHVSLFWYQQALGQGPEFLTYFQNEAQLDKSGLPSDRFFAERPEGSVSTLKIQRTQQEDSAVYLCASSSVDRASYGYTFGSGTRLTVV.

The CDR3 sequence: CASSFTGSTEAFF. For the CDR3, the DNA is TGTGCCAGCAGTTTTACAGGGAGCACTGAAGCTTTCTTT. The chain has TRBV5-5 and TRBJ1-1, with TRBD1 as a possible D gene (6 bases). Trimming pared 5 bases from V and 4 bases from J, leaving 12 bases between. Per germline, CDR1 SGHKS and CDR2 YYEKEE (reference sequence). The CDR3 has 13 amino acids. Full variable domain (missing parts from reference TRBV5-5 and TRBJ1-1): DAGVTQSPTHLIKTRGQQVTLRCSPISGHKSVSWYQQVLGQGPQFIFQYYEKEERGRGNFPDRFSARQFPNYSSELNVNALLLGDSALYLCASSFTGSTEAFFGQGTRLTVV.

This clonotype was counted many times. The rearrangement uses TRBV15 and TRBJ1-5, with 7 bases aligning to TRBD1. The CDR3 is 14 amino acids. After removal of 0 bases from V and 10 bases from J, the junction contained 6 bases not matched to a gene. CDR1 LNHNV and CDR2 YYDKDF come from the germline V gene (reference sequence). In DNA form, the CDR3 reads TGTGCCACCAGCAGAGATCAAGGGGGCCGCCCCCAGCATTTT. It yields the protein CATSRDQGGRPQHF.

This clonotype was picked up a small number of times. V usage is TRBV12-3 or TRBV12-4 and J usage is TRBJ2-5; 7 bases align to TRBD2. The CDR3 contains 14 residues. Germline trimming cut 6 bases from V and 1 base from J; bases unmatched to any gene: 5. Here the CDR3 DNA reads TGTGCCAGCAGGGGGCAGCGGGGCCAAGAGACCCAGTACTTC. Protein sequence: CASRGQRGQETQYF.

This clonotype was counted between two and nine times. The V call is TRBV9, the J call TRBJ1-4, with TRBD1 identical over 8 bases. The V gene end was trimmed by 0 bases and the J gene end by 0 bases; junction bases not matched to a gene: 16. Germline CDR1 SGDLS, CDR2 YYNGEE. The length of the CDR3 is 21 residues. The CDR3 nucleotides read TGTGCCAGCAGCGTAGGAACCCCGGGACAGGAGTCTTTACCAACTAATGAAAAACTGTTTTTT. Encoded protein: CASSVGTPGQESLPTNEKLFF.

The chain couples TRBV29-1 to TRBJ1-3; 9 bases line up with TRBD1. The germline gives CDR1 SQVTM, CDR2 ANQGSEA. Trimming at V came to 3 bases and at J to 3 bases, leaving 6 bases not matched to a gene. The CDR3 extends over 15 amino acids. The CDR3 here is CSVDETGGDGNTIYF. The CDR3 DNA sequence: TGCAGCGTTGACGAGACAGGGGGAGATGGAAACACCATATATTTT.

The DNA for the CDR3 is TGTGCCAGCAGCTCCCGTAACGTGGACCAGGGGAGACGTTTCTTT. Its protein product is CASSSRNVDQGRRFF. This rearrangement joins TRBV7-2 to TRBJ1-1, with D perhaps TRBD1 (6 bases). The CDR3 is made up of 15 amino acids. Per germline, CDR1 SGHTA and CDR2 FQGNSA. With 4 bases removed from V and 13 bases from J, the gap between germline ends came to 25 bases.

The chain has TRBV24-1 and TRBJ2-6, with TRBD2 identical over 9 bases. The DNA end favors TRBJ2-1, so the J call may be wrong. Germline loops: CDR1 KGHDR, CDR2 SFDVKD. CDR3 size: 15 residues. CDR3 residues: CATSDWGTSTNEQFF. The CDR3 nucleotides read TGTGCCACCAGTGATTGGGGGACTAGCACCAATGAGCAGTTCTTC.

Turning to this clonotype: With a much larger clone just one base away, this may be a read error. The chain's CDR3 is CAITPGSEYEKLFF. The CDR3 DNA is TGTGCCATCACTCCGGGTTCCGAGTATGAAAAACTGTTTTTT. V and J are TRBV10-3 and TRBJ1-4, with D hard to call. The CDR3 runs 14 residues. In germline, CDR1 is ENHRY, CDR2 SYGVKD. Trimming pared 7 bases from V and 6 bases from J, leaving 15 bases between.

This clonotype was picked up many times. This chain connects TRBV7-8 to TRBJ1-2; D ambiguous. Trimming left V 5 bases short and J 4 bases short, with 8 bases between. CDR3 length: 12 amino acids. Germline V gives CDR1 SGHVS, CDR2 FQNEAQ. CDR3 bases: TGTGCCAGCAGCGTGGACGGCTATGGCTACACCTTC. As protein: CASSVDGYGYTF.